This T cell receptor (beta chain) is from a study of beta chain features in type 1 diabetes (dated by TCRdb to between 2017 and 2018). The study in broad terms: Mean age, gender distribution, total cell number and subset yield did not differ between patients and healthy donors. Across all samples, around 99 million sorted cells were examined, and cell number per subset correlated strongly with RNA yield. The study compared the TCRB repertoires of sorted circulating CD4+ T cell subsets in recently diagnosed type 1 diabetes patients with those in matched healthy donors. Regulatory and stem cell-like memory subsets were isolated from only 8 patients and 8 healthy donors, whereas naive and central memory subsets came from all 28 donors.

A single peripheral blood draw of about 120 mL on average was collected from each donor into heparinised tubes. A BD FACSAria II was used to sort naive, central memory, regulatory and stem cell-like memory CD4+ T cells with a panel that included CD45RO, CCR7, CD25, CD127, CD95 and CD27. A purity above 98% was achieved for all sorted populations. PBMCs were isolated right away by Lymphoprep density gradient centrifugation and were stained directly, without culture. So that batch effects would be minimized, each experiment stained and sorted samples in pairs, pairing one healthy donor with one patient. This clone was recorded a few times. The target of this receptor is not known. The record has no base qualities; no much larger clone is one base away. The entire isolated RNA was reverse transcribed using the High Capacity cDNA Reverse Transcription Kit, and thus expressed TCRB transcripts were sequenced. Deep immunoSEQ sequencing was performed on naive, central memory and regulatory T cell samples, with an average of roughly 3.5 million total reads per sample. Sorted cells were lysed in RLT buffer, and RNA was extracted using DNase-treated RNeasy Micro or Mini kits according to cell number. Each cell subset was processed on its own to prevent cross-contamination, while patient and healthy donor samples were processed together. The immunoSEQ multiplex PCR was used to amplify TCRB sequences from cDNA, yielding 87-bp fragments that span the CDR3 region. Amplicons were sequenced on the Illumina HiSeq platform. The published analysis was carried out like this. PCR bias was corrected computationally using synthetic template baselines, and reads within Hamming distance 2 were collapsed, with unmergeable singletons discarded. Reads were aligned to IMGT to assign V, D and J genes, CDR3 length, and insertions or deletions at six rearrangement sites. Within each subset, clonotype counts were normalized to the number of sorted cells before true diversity and Gini coefficients were calculated with the tcR R package. Repertoire sharing was quantified using the overlap coefficient calculated on TCRB nucleotide sequences. Drawn from immuneACCESS, this table holds only the in-frame rearrangements with V and J called that TCRdb kept. Clones are partly lost; checked studies trace under half to an unresolved V gene and leave the rest unexplained. Clone size and the V and J calls come from that table; the DNA yielded D and trimming. Present in this sample are 300,000 to 350,000 clones, 7.5% to 9% of which were seen just once. The top ten clonotypes cover around 0.45% of the sample.

The CDR3 has 17 amino acids, counting the end cysteine and phenylalanine. CDR3 DNA only is kept here, 51 bases in frame from base 1. Points the paper makes about the study in general: At VDJ recombination sites, patients with type 1 diabetes made fewer insertions and deleted more nucleotides, a pattern implying thymic rearrangement abnormalities. PCR may preferentially amplify shorter templates, but because patient and control samples were amplified and corrected together, any resulting skew would affect both groups equally. Naive, central memory and regulatory TCRB repertoires appeared to be more alike among patients than among healthy donors. In all four CD4+ subsets, TCRB CDR3 length was moderately but significantly shorter in type 1 diabetes patients. Because cDNA was sequenced instead of genomic DNA, activated cells with high expression could be over-represented, although the groups did not differ in activation or CD3 levels. Only small numbers of individuals were included in the HLA sub-analyses, which left unresolved whether HLA type had any influence on TCRB rearrangement.

Sequencing was performed on central memory CD4+ T cells from blood. In this chain, TRBV21-1 is recombined with TRBJ2-1; TRBD2, the table's D call, lacks a check against the DNA. TRBV21-1 is termed a pseudogene. This receptor was identified in a woman aged 18-30 years in good health. CDR3 protein: CASSRGSGRGSYNEQFF. The DNA sequence is given as TGTGCCAGCAGCAGGGGTAGCGGGAGAGGCTCCTACAATGAGCAGTTCTTC.